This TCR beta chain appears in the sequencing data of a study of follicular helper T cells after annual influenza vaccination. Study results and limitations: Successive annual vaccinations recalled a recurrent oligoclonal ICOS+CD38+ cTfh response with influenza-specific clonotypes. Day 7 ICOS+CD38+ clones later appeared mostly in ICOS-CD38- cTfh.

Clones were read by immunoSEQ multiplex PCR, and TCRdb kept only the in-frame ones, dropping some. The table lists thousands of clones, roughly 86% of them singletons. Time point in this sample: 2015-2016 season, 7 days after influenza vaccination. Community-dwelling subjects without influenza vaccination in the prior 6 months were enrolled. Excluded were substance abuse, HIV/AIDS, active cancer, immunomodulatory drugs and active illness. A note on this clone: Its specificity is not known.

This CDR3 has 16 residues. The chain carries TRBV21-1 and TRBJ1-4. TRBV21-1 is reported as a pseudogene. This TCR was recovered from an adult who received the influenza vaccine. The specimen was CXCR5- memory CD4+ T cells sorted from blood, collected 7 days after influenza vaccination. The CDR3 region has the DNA TGTGCCAGCAGCAAAAGGAGAGATGCAACTAATGAAAAACTGTTTTTT. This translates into CASSKRRDATNEKLFF.